This T cell receptor (beta chain) was retrieved from a study of blood T cells in healthy people across ages. Findings of the study overall: It was not known whether donors were CMV positive (a possible confounder of expanded clonotype changes).

This clonotype was seen more than once but under ten times. Its cognate antigen is unknown. Next came a second PCR, run for about 7 to 12 cycles, which used a sample-barcoded 5' primer along with a J-beta primer mix. Each cDNA molecule was tagged by a template-switch adaptor with 12 random nucleotides. Each sample provided no less than 2.5 million CDR3-containing paired-end reads. From the 5' RACE reads, TCRdb called clonotypes with MiXCR, one entry per CDR3 protein. In the table there are 800,000 to 950,000 distinct CDR3 sequences, around 36% of which are singletons. Collection of ten milliliters of peripheral blood was performed for each donor. With 6 bases removed from V and 5 bases from J, the gap between germline ends came to 20 bases. The V gene's germline CDR1 is MNHEY and CDR2 SVGEGT. This CDR3 spans 15 amino acids.

The chain uses TRBV6-2 or TRBV6-3 and TRBJ2-7, with no clear D. The clonotype comes from a young man in good health. Sequencing was carried out using blood. CDR3 protein: CASSPPRRTVHEQYF. CDR3 DNA sequence: TGTGCCAGCAGCCCTCCCCGGAGAACGGTCCACGAGCAGTACTTC.